The source of this T cell receptor beta chain is a study of blood T cell repertoires in COVID-19 (TCRdb year 2020). Background for the entire study: Samples covering the acute and convalescent phases of COVID-19 were provided by collaborators in the United States, Italy and Spain. Where available, HLA class I and class II types were obtained from metadata supplied by the sample provider rather than from assay-based typing. The dataset comprised deeply sampled blood TCRbeta repertoires from subjects exposed to, actively infected with, or recovered from COVID-19. The material from the prospective study consisted of cDNA or gDNA derived from T cells, B-cell-depleted T cells, or PBMCs. A de-identified subject ID, COVID-19 status, age in years and sex were almost always included in the sample metadata. The repertoires were released in a freely available public database meant as a resource for research on the immune response to SARS-CoV-2. Samples were obtained from the ongoing ImmuneRACE study (first 160 participants) and from about 1,300 subjects provided by 6 global collaborators. Study-wide conclusions, independent of this receptor: The amount of clinical and demographic metadata varied by source and participant and was provided uncurated.

This clone was seen just once. Its antigen is unknown. No qualities accompany the bases; no much larger clone lies one base away. The immunoSEQ Assay, a bias-controlled multiplex PCR, was used to amplify TCRbeta CDR3 regions from genomic DNA. The original pipeline was this. The number of nucleated cells in each sample was estimated from the amplification of reference gene primers within the assay. Sequence reads were collapsed and filtered to measure the absolute abundance of every unique TCRbeta CDR3 rearrangement. Productive Simpson clonality was computed per sample as the square root of Simpson's diversity index over productive rearrangements. Imported from immuneACCESS, the table was reduced by TCRdb to in-frame sequences with V and J called. These copies leave out some clones; in studies compared against another copy, an unresolved V gene accounts for under half, and the cause of the remainder is not known. D and trimming come from the DNA, and the V and J calls and clone size come from that table. The sample table shows roughly 100,000 clones, and roughly 90% are seen once. Approximately 1.9% of the sample goes to the ten largest clones.

In Seattle, one collaborating source enrolled patients while the infection was active and tracked those patients longitudinally over the course of disease. Each collaborating institution followed its own protocols to collect whole blood in K2EDTA tubes. For TCRbeta analysis, collaborators shipped samples as frozen whole blood, isolated PBMCs, or DNA extracted from either of those sample types. This TCR was sampled from a woman aged 45-60 years with COVID-19, enrolled during active disease. Source material: peripheral blood.

The DNA is TGTGCCAGCAGCCAAGTCAGGGGCAGGGGCTACACCTTC. The encoded protein is CASSQVRGRGYTF. The chain employs TRBV14 and TRBJ1-2; perhaps TRBD1 is the D gene, with 6 bases matching. At the junction V is shortened by 1 base and J by 8 bases, with 11 bases in between. The CDR3 runs 13 residues from the cysteine to the phenylalanine. The DNA shown is the 39-base CDR3, in frame from base 1. CDR1 and CDR2 (SGHDN, FVKESK) derive from the germline V gene. The CDR3, completed at both ends by the reference TRBV14 and TRBJ1-2 genes, gives the full variable domain EAGVTQFPSHSVIEKGQTVTLRCDPISGHDNLYWYRRVMGKEIKFLLHFVKESKQDESGMPNNRFLAERTGGTYSTLKVQPAELEDSGVYFCASSQVRGRGYTFGSGTRLTVV.